Below, one T cell receptor beta chain is given with its context. Its antigen remains unidentified. Random-hexamer reverse transcription was applied to about 0.45 to 1 ug RNA. Multiplex PCR with immunoSEQ amplified the TCR beta CDR3 across 54 Vbeta and 13 Jbeta. TCRdb analysed the immunoSEQ multiplex PCR reads with MiXCR anew, one entry per CDR3 protein. Here the sample spans some 180,000 distinct CDR3 sequences, 90% to 95% being singletons. This sample was included in a study of CD8 T cells in Susac syndrome. CDR1 and CDR2 from the germline V gene are MNHNS and SASEGT. The CDR3 sequence is 15 residues long. Trimming removed 6 bases at V and 5 bases at J, with 16 bases between. Whole-study results and caveats: The CD4+ T cell repertoires from Susac syndrome exhibited no clonal expansion.

The authors negatively isolated CD8+ and CD4+ T cells and FACS-enriched TEMRA cells. The chain couples TRBV6-1 to TRBJ2-2; the D is unclear. The TCR sequence derives from a human donor with Susac syndrome. What was sequenced was CD4+ T cells from PBMCs. CDR3 in DNA: TGTGCCAGCAGAATAGGTCCCCGGCGGACCGGGGAGCTGTTTTTT. It codes for CASRIGPRRTGELFF.